Presented here are 10 T cell receptor beta chains from one specimen sequenced in a study of yellow fever vaccine responses in identical twins. One entry per CDR3 protein results from TCRdb running MiXCR on the RT-PCR reads. The sample includes 450 to 700 distinct CDR3 sequences, about three quarters of them seen just once. Material: T cells from blood (PBMCs), unsorted or a sorted subset (not recorded which), obtained before or after yellow fever vaccination (not recorded which). The receptors come from a female donor who received the yellow fever vaccine.

V gene TRBV4-2 combines with J gene TRBJ2-1; perhaps TRBD2 as D (5 bases). The length of the CDR3 is 12 residues. V lost 3 bases and J 5 bases, leaving 5 bases between the germline ends. CDR1 is LGHNA and CDR2 is YNFKEQ in the germline V gene. The DNA of the CDR3 is TGTGCCAGCAGCCAGAGGGACAATGAGCAGTTCTTC. Its translation is CASSQRDNEQFF.

This chain links TRBV4-3 with TRBJ2-1; 8 bases match TRBD2. The CDR3 consists of 17 residues. Germline trimming cut 1 base from V and 6 bases from J; bases unmatched to any gene: 11. CDR1 and CDR2 from the germline V gene are LGHNA and YSLEER. The CDR3 nucleotides are TGCGCCAGCAGCCAAGTTAAAGCGGGAGCAGGCGGCAATGAGCAGTTCTTC. Its translation: CASSQVKAGAGGNEQFF.

The genes are TRBV12-3 or TRBV12-4 and TRBJ1-1; D gene unclear. The CDR3 covers 13 residues. Trimming cost V 4 bases and J 1 base, with 7 bases left between them. This CDR3 is CASSSGPNTEAFF. The CDR3 DNA is TGTGCCAGCAGTTCGGGCCCGAACACTGAAGCTTTCTTT.

The CDR3 region is CASSLNGLTEAFF. Written as DNA, the CDR3 is TGTGCCAGCAGTTTAAATGGTCTCACTGAAGCTTTCTTT. The chain combines TRBV12-3 or TRBV12-4 with TRBJ1-1; D is unresolved. The CDR3 covers 13 residues. With 2 bases removed from V and 4 bases from J, the gap between germline ends came to 8 bases.

The chain has TRBV5-4 and TRBJ2-3; TRBD2 agrees at 7 bases. The CDR3 is 14 amino acids. Per the germline V gene, CDR1 is SGHNT and CDR2 is YYREEE (reference sequence). With V trimmed by 3 bases and J by 0 bases, 1 base remained unmatched. The CDR3 protein is CASSSGLSTDTQYF. CDR3 in DNA: TGTGCCAGCAGCTCGGGACTAAGCACAGATACGCAGTATTTT.

The chain combines TRBV4-3 with TRBJ1-2; unclear D gene. The CDR3 has 15 amino acids. V lost 2 bases to trimming and J lost 3 bases, with 13 bases between them. The V gene's germline CDR1 is LGHNA and CDR2 YSLEER. CDR3 sequence: CASSQLVSSDYGYTF. CDR3 coding DNA: TGCGCCAGCAGCCAATTAGTAAGTTCGGACTATGGCTACACCTTC.

The chain couples TRBV6-2 or TRBV6-3 to TRBJ2-7; unclear D gene. Trimming left V 0 bases short and J 2 bases short, with 5 bases between. The length of the CDR3 is 13 residues. Germline V CDR1 and CDR2: MNHEY, SVGEGT. CDR3 amino acids: CASSYSRPYEQYF. The DNA of the CDR3 is TGTGCCAGCAGTTACTCTAGGCCCTACGAGCAGTACTTC.

The chain is built from TRBV2 and TRBJ2-7, with D tentatively TRBD1 or TRBD2 (5 bases each). There are 14 residues in the CDR3. Trimming removed 5 bases from V and 1 base from J, with 12 bases in between. Per germline, CDR1 SNHLY and CDR2 FYNNEI. DNA for the CDR3: TGTGCCAGCAGTCAAGGGACCAATTCCTACGAGCAGTACTTC. Protein: CASSQGTNSYEQYF.

This rearrangement joins TRBV10-1 to TRBJ1-1; D uncertain. V dropped 6 bases and J dropped 3 bases, with 11 bases sitting between them. There are 13 residues in the CDR3. Germline V gives CDR1 WNHNN, CDR2 SYGVQD (reference sequence). For the CDR3, the DNA is TGCGCCAGCAGCCGGGATATAGACACTGAAGCTTTCTTT. Its translation is CASSRDIDTEAFF.

The chain links TRBV19 to TRBJ2-2, with D tentatively TRBD2 (5 bases). The CDR3 length is 12 residues. From germline, CDR1 is LNHDA and CDR2 SQIVND (reference sequence). Trimming cost V 7 bases and J 7 bases, with 10 bases left between them. CDR3 sequence: CASMIGDGELFF. The DNA for the CDR3 is TGTGCCAGTATGATCGGGGACGGGGAGCTGTTTTTT.